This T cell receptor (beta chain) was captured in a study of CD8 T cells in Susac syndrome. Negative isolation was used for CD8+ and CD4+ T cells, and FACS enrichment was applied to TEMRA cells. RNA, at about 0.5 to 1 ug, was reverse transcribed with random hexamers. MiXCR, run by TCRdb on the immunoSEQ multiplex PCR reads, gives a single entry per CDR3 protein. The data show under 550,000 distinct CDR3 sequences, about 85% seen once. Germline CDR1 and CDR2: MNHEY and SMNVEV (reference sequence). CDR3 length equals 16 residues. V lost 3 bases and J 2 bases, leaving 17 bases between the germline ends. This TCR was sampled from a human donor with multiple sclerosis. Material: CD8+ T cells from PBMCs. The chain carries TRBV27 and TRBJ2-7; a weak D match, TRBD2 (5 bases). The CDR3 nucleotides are TGTGCCAGCAGTTTCGGTGCAGCGGACGAACCCTACGAGCAGTACTTC. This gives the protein CASSFGAADEPYEQYF.